A single sample gave rise to the 26 T cell receptor beta chains below, sequenced in a study of blood T cell repertoires in COVID-19. Profiled with immunoSEQ multiplex PCR; TCRdb holds only in-frame clones, not every one. In the table there are around 380,000 clones, approximately 87% of which are singletons. Sample: PBMCs or T cells enriched from blood (not recorded which). The receptors were gathered from a man aged 30-40 years who had recovered from COVID-19.

The count of this clone is one. The genes are TRBV11-2 and TRBJ2-1; D may be TRBD1 (6 bases). V lost 8 bases to trimming and J lost 3 bases, with 20 bases between them. The CDR3 is 16 residues long. Germline loops: CDR1 SGHAT, CDR2 FQNNGV. CDR3 region: CASRQGDIDDYNEQFF. CDR3 coding DNA: TGTGCCAGCCGTCAAGGGGACATCGATGACTACAATGAGCAGTTCTTC.

This chain links TRBV4-3 with TRBJ1-2; D might be TRBD1 (5 bases). The CDR3 is made up of 16 amino acids. Germline V gene lookup returns CDR1 LGHNA and CDR2 YSLEER. V was clipped by 4 bases and J by 3 bases, with 18 bases between them. CDR3 sequence (DNA): TGCGCCAGCAGCCTCCTTAATGGGGGGGAAGACTATGGCTACACCTTC. Translated, it gives CASSLLNGGEDYGYTF.

This sequence joins TRBV5-8 and TRBJ1-1; 9 bases align to TRBD1. J gave up 9 bases and V 0 bases, and 9 bases lay outside the gene matches. This CDR3 region has 15 residues. The germline CDR1 and CDR2 sequences are SGHTS and YDEGEE. This chain's CDR3 is CASSLGPGTGLKAFF. In DNA, the CDR3 is TGTGCCAGCAGCTTGGGACCCGGGACAGGGCTTAAAGCTTTCTTT.

In its sample, this clone was seen once. The chain links TRBV5-1 to TRBJ1-1; maybe TRBD1 (5 bases). Per the germline V gene, CDR1 is SGHRS and CDR2 is YFSETQ. The CDR3 runs 13 residues. V was shortened by 0 bases and J by 8 bases, with 11 bases between the two germline ends. CDR3 loop: CASSLEDMGEAFF. CDR3 nucleotide sequence: TGCGCCAGCAGCTTGGAGGACATGGGGGAAGCTTTCTTT.

The chain combines TRBV19 with TRBJ1-2, with TRBD1 matching 10 bases. Losses at the gene ends were 4 bases for V and 7 bases for J; bases not matched to a gene: 9. CDR3 length: 15 amino acids. Per germline, CDR1 LNHDA and CDR2 SQIVND (reference sequence). The CDR3 protein is CASSNTGTGVGGYTF. DNA of the CDR3: TGTGCCAGTAGTAATACCGGGACAGGGGTAGGTGGCTACACCTTC.

There are a few counts of this clone. The V call is TRBV5-6, the J call TRBJ1-2; tentative D call: TRBD1 (6 bases). The germline V gene has CDR1 SGHDT and CDR2 YYEEEE. CDR3 length: 16 amino acids. V lost 4 bases and J 0 bases, leaving 16 bases between the germline ends. CDR3 region: CASSEIQGTANYGYTF. For the CDR3, the DNA is TGTGCCAGCAGCGAAATACAGGGCACAGCTAACTATGGCTACACCTTC.

The chain uses TRBV7-2 and TRBJ2-1; weak D call: TRBD1 (6 bases). Germline values: CDR1 SGHTA, CDR2 FQGNSA. The ends were cut back, 5 bases at V and 0 bases at J, with 20 bases in the middle. The CDR3 has 18 residues. The CDR3 nucleotides read TGTGCCAGCAGCGCCCCCCGGACAGCCGACTCCTCCTACAATGAGCAGTTCTTC. It yields the protein CASSAPRTADSSYNEQFF. Looking up the rest from reference TRBV7-2 and TRBJ2-1 gives the full variable domain: GAGVSQSPSNKVTEKGKDVELRCDPISGHTALYWYRQSLGQGLEFLIYFQGNSAPDKSGLPSDRFSAERTGGSVSTLTIQRTQQEDSAVYLCASSAPRTADSSYNEQFFGPGTRLTVL.

V gene TRBV7-2 combines with J gene TRBJ1-3; TRBD1 aligns across 7 bases. V shed 1 base and J 0 bases; nucleotides not matched to a gene: 6. Per germline, CDR1 SGHTA and CDR2 FQGNSA. This CDR3 spans 17 amino acids. The CDR3: CASSLEVTGSSGNTIYF. For the CDR3, the DNA is TGTGCCAGCAGCTTAGAAGTGACAGGGAGCTCTGGAAACACCATATATTTT.

This clone has only a few counts. The chain carries TRBV9 and TRBJ2-1; a weak D match, TRBD2 (6 bases). CDR3 size: 13 residues. Germline lookup yields CDR1 SGDLS and CDR2 YYNGEE. Trimming removed 0 bases at V and 9 bases at J, with 10 bases between. CDR3 coding DNA: TGTGCCAGCAGCGTAGCTACCGGGGGTGAGCAGTTCTTC. As protein: CASSVATGGEQFF.

V gene TRBV11-2 combines with J gene TRBJ1-4; TRBD1 matches 9 bases. V was clipped by 5 bases and J by 2 bases; unmatched bases: 6. The CDR3 is made up of 16 amino acids. Germline lookup yields CDR1 SGHAT and CDR2 FQNNGV. CDR3 bases: TGTGCCAGCAGCCCCGACAGGGGGGTGACTAATGAAAAACTGTTTTTT. Its translation is CASSPDRGVTNEKLFF.

V gene TRBV9 combines with J gene TRBJ2-4, with 9 positions matching TRBD1. Germline assignment: CDR1 SGDLS and CDR2 YYNGEE. Trimming at V came to 4 bases and at J to 6 bases, leaving 14 bases not matched to a gene. The CDR3 is 17 amino acids. For the CDR3, the DNA is TGTGCCAGCAGCCCAGGGGGTGGAAAGACAGGGGGAAACATTCAGTACTTC. Amino acid sequence: CASSPGGGKTGGNIQYF.

This clone was recorded at least ten times. The chain joins TRBV19 to TRBJ2-1, with TRBD2 matching 14 bases. CDR3 length: 19 residues. Germline V gene data show CDR1 as LNHDA and CDR2 as SQIVND (reference sequence). V was pared by 3 bases and J by 4 bases, with 11 bases of the junction left unmatched. The CDR3 here is CASSIKVVGLAGDYNEQFF. DNA for the CDR3: TGTGCCAGTAGTATTAAAGTGGTGGGACTAGCGGGGGATTACAATGAGCAGTTCTTC.

The chain is built from TRBV18 and TRBJ1-1; D may be TRBD1 (6 bases). Germline assignment: CDR1 KGHSH and CDR2 LQKENI. This CDR3 region has 13 residues. Trimming cost V 3 bases and J 6 bases, with 11 bases left between them. The CDR3 sequence is CASSPQQGSEAFF. As DNA, the CDR3 is TGTGCCAGCTCACCCCAACAGGGATCTGAAGCTTTCTTT. Full variable domain (outside the CDR3, taken from reference TRBV18 and TRBJ1-1): NAGVMQNPRHLVRRRGQEARLRCSPMKGHSHVYWYRQLPEEGLKFMVYLQKENIIDESGMPKERFSAEFPKEGPSILRIQQVVRGDSAAYFCASSPQQGSEAFFGQGTRLTVV.

The chain is built from TRBV7-9 and TRBJ1-2; the D gene is possibly TRBD1 (5 bases). V was pared by 5 bases and J by 4 bases, with 11 bases between. The CDR3 totals 13 residues. From germline, CDR1 is SEHNR and CDR2 FQNEAQ (reference sequence). The CDR3 loop reads CASSHTGGYGYTF. The CDR3 DNA sequence: TGTGCCAGCAGCCACACGGGGGGCTATGGCTACACCTTC.

Only one count was recorded for this clone. The chain carries TRBV11-2 and TRBJ1-5, with D possibly TRBD1 on 5 matching bases. V gave up 0 bases and J gave up 7 bases, with 10 bases separating them. The length of the CDR3 is 14 residues. CDR1 is SGHAT, CDR2 FQNNGV, per germline. CDR3 amino acids: CASSLDRENQPQHF. The CDR3 DNA reads TGTGCCAGCAGCTTAGACAGGGAAAACCAGCCCCAGCATTTT.

This sequence joins TRBV3-1 (or the pseudogene TRBV3-2) and TRBJ1-1; no clear D. V lost 4 bases to trimming and J lost 8 bases, with 17 bases between them. CDR1 and CDR2 from the germline V gene are LGHDT and YNNKEL (reference sequence). The CDR3 totals 14 residues. This CDR3 is CASSLLGREREAFF. CDR3 sequence (DNA): TGTGCCAGCAGCCTCCTGGGTAGGGAGAGAGAAGCTTTCTTT.

The chain combines TRBV3-1 (or the pseudogene TRBV3-2) with TRBJ2-7, with TRBD1 identical over 7 bases. CDR3 length: 14 amino acids. Trimming removed 4 bases from V and 2 bases from J; junction bases left unmatched: 5. The germline V gene has CDR1 LGHDT and CDR2 YNNKEL (reference sequence). The CDR3 bases are TGTGCCAGCAGCCTCTACAGGGGAACCTACGAGCAGTACTTC. Its translation: CASSLYRGTYEQYF.

This clone appeared a single time. V and J are TRBV7-2 and TRBJ1-6; D is unresolved. V shed 2 bases and J shed 13 bases, with 12 bases lying between them. The germline V gene has CDR1 SGHTA and CDR2 FQGNSA. The CDR3 consists of 13 residues. DNA of the CDR3: TGTGCCAGCAGCTTAAACATGGTGGCCCCCCTCCACTTT. Its translation is CASSLNMVAPLHF.

The V and J genes are TRBV5-5 and TRBJ2-5; perhaps TRBD2 as D (6 bases). Trimming cost V 6 bases and J 2 bases, with 11 bases left between them. CDR1 and CDR2 (germline): SGHKS, YYEKEE (reference sequence). This CDR3 spans 13 amino acids. The CDR3 here is CASTIGGQETQYF. The CDR3 region has the DNA TGTGCCAGCACCATCGGAGGGCAAGAGACCCAGTACTTC.

V and J are TRBV7-9 and TRBJ2-1, with a tentative D call TRBD2 (6 bases). Germline V gives CDR1 SEHNR, CDR2 FQNEAQ (reference sequence). Trimming took off 4 bases at V and 6 bases at J, with 16 bases between the two ends. This CDR3 region has 15 residues. CDR3 protein: CASSSDYRPTNEQFF. CDR3 coding DNA: TGTGCCAGCAGCTCGGACTATCGTCCCACCAATGAGCAGTTCTTC.

The rearrangement links TRBV7-9 to TRBJ2-7; TRBD1 aligns across 8 bases. The germline V gene encodes CDR1 SEHNR and CDR2 FQNEAQ (reference sequence). The CDR3 spans 14 residues. V gave up 4 bases and J gave up 0 bases; unmatched junction bases: 2. The CDR3 coding sequence is TGTGCCAGCAGCTCCGGACAGGGCTCCTACGAGCAGTACTTC. Its translation is CASSSGQGSYEQYF. Complete variable domain (other parts from reference TRBV7-9 and TRBJ2-7): DTGVSQNPRHKITKRGQNVTFRCDPISEHNRLYWYRQTLGQGPEFLTYFQNEAQLEKSRLLSDRFSAERPKGSFSTLEIQRTEQGDSAMYLCASSSGQGSYEQYFGPGTRLTVT.

V is TRBV11-2 and J is TRBJ1-2, with 8 bases identical to TRBD1. V lost 5 bases, J lost 4 bases, and 9 bases stayed unmatched. CDR3 size: 15 residues. Germline V lookup: CDR1 SGHAT, CDR2 FQNNGV. In DNA, the CDR3 is TGTGCCAGCAGCCCCCAGGGGGCAGGGGGCTATGGCTACACCTTC. Translation gives CASSPQGAGGYGYTF.

The rearrangement joins TRBV10-3 to TRBJ1-5, with 8 bases aligning to TRBD1. V was clipped by 5 bases and J by 2 bases; unmatched bases: 2. The CDR3 is made up of 14 amino acids. Germline loops: CDR1 ENHRY, CDR2 SYGVKD. The CDR3 sequence: CAISLDRGNQPQHF. In DNA, the CDR3 is TGTGCCATCAGTCTGGACAGGGGCAATCAGCCCCAGCATTTT.

In this sample, this clone turned up once. V usage is TRBV19 and J usage is TRBJ1-5; tentative D call: TRBD1 (6 bases). The CDR3 is 16 amino acids. Germline CDR1 is LNHDA and CDR2 is SQIVND (reference sequence). Trimming removed 2 bases at V and 7 bases at J, with 18 bases between. The CDR3, as DNA: TGTGCCAGTAGTATATCAGCGACAGGTCGGGGACAGCCCCAGCATTTT. Its protein is CASSISATGRGQPQHF.

The chain links TRBV5-6 to TRBJ1-2; weak D call: TRBD1 (6 bases). Trimming removed 0 bases from V and 2 bases from J, with 14 bases in between. The germline gives CDR1 SGHDT, CDR2 YYEEEE. The CDR3 loop spans 16 amino acids. This CDR3 is CASSLAQGLNNYGYTF. CDR3 sequence (DNA): TGTGCCAGCAGCTTGGCTCAGGGGCTAAACAACTATGGCTACACCTTC.

The chain combines TRBV9 with TRBJ2-3, with D tentatively TRBD2 (6 bases). This CDR3 has 17 residues. From germline, CDR1 is SGDLS and CDR2 YYNGEE. Trimming stripped 0 bases from V and 1 base from J, with 15 bases between. CDR3 nucleotides: TGTGCCAGCAGCGTAGCGGGAGATCCCTCTGGCACAGATACGCAGTATTTT. It encodes CASSVAGDPSGTDTQYF. The whole variable domain, filled in from reference TRBV9 and TRBJ2-3, reads DSGVTQTPKHLITATGQRVTLRCSPRSGDLSVYWYQQSLDQGLQFLIQYYNGEERAKGNILERFSAQQFPDLHSELNLSSLELGDSALYFCASSVAGDPSGTDTQYFGPGTRLTVL.